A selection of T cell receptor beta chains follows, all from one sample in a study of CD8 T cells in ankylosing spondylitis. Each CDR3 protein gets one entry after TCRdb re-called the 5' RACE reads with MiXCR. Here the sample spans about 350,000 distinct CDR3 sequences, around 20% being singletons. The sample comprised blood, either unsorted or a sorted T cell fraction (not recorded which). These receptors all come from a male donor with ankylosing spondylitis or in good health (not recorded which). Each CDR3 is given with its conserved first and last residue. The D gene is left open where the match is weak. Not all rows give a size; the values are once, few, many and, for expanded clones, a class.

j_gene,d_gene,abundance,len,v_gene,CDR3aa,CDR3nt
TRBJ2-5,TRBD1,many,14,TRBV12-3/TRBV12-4,CASSSRTGQETQYF,TGTGCCAGCAGTTCCCGGACAGGACAAGAGACCCAGTACTTC
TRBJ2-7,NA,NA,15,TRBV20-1,CSASDSPGPSYEQYF,TGCAGTGCATCGGACTCACCGGGACCCTCCTACGAGCAGTACTTC
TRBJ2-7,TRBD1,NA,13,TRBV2,CASSAGTGGEQYF,TGTGCCAGCAGTGCGGGGACAGGGGGCGAGCAGTACTTC
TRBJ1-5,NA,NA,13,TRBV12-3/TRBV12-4,CASSPMEGQPQHF,TGTGCCAGCAGTCCTATGGAGGGACAGCCCCAGCATTTT
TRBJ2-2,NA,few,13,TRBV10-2,CASNKMGTGELFF,TGCGCCAGCAATAAGATGGGCACCGGGGAGCTGTTTTTT
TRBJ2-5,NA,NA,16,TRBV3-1,CASSQVRGGHQETQYF,TGTGCCAGCAGCCAAGTCAGAGGGGGGCATCAAGAGACCCAGTACTTC
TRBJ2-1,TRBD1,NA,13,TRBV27,CASSFATGNEQFF,TGTGCCAGCAGTTTTGCGACAGGGAATGAGCAGTTCTTC
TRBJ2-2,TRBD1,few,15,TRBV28,CASTDGTELLRELFF,TGTGCCAGCACCGACGGGACAGAGCTGCTTAGGGAGCTGTTTTTT
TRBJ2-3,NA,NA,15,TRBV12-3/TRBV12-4,CASSLGNRAPDTQYF,TGTGCCAGCAGTTTGGGTAACAGGGCCCCAGATACGCAGTATTTT
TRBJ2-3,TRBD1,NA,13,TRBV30,CAWTGQGGDTQYF,TGTGCCTGGACTGGACAGGGGGGAGATACGCAGTATTTT
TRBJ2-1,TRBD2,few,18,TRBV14,CASSQDYPTSGFYNEQFF,TGTGCCAGCAGCCAAGATTACCCGACTAGCGGGTTCTACAATGAGCAGTTCTTC
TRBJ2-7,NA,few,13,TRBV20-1,CSARDLGAVEQYF,TGCAGTGCTAGAGATCTAGGGGCGGTCGAGCAGTACTTC
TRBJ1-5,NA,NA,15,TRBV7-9,CASSLVRTTNQPQHF,TGTGCCAGCAGCTTAGTAAGGACTACCAATCAGCCCCAGCATTTT
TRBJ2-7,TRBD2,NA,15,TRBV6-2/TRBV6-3,CASNLLAGGLSEQYF,TGTGCCAGCAACCTACTAGCGGGGGGGCTCTCCGAGCAGTACTTC
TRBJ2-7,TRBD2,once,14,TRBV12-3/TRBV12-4,CASSKAGEAYEQYF,TGTGCCAGCAGCAAAGCGGGGGAGGCCTACGAGCAGTACTTC
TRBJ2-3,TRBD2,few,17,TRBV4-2,CASSQGPAGGPTDTQYF,TGTGCCAGCAGCCAAGGTCCAGCGGGGGGGCCGACAGATACGCAGTATTTT
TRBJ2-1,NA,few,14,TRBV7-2,CASSRLDGYNEQFF,TGTGCCAGCAGCAGATTAGACGGGTACAATGAGCAGTTCTTC
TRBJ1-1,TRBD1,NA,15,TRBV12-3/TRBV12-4,CASSPDREAVTEAFF,TGTGCCAGCAGCCCGGACAGGGAGGCGGTCACTGAAGCTTTCTTT
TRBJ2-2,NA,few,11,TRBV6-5,CASSYGRELFF,TGTGCCAGCAGTTACGGGAGGGAGCTGTTTTTT
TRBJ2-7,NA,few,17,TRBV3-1,CASSPNVNEGGPYEQYF,TGTGCCAGCAGCCCCAACGTTAACGAGGGGGGGCCGTACGAGCAGTACTTC
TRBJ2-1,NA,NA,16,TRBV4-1,CASSQADLDPYNEQFF,TGCGCCAGCAGCCAAGCCGACTTAGATCCCTACAATGAGCAGTTCTTC
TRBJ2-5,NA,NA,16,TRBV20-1,CSARDLGAPGQETQYF,TGCAGTGCTAGAGATCTAGGGGCTCCTGGCCAAGAGACCCAGTACTTC
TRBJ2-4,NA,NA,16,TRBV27,CASSTTQQGAKNIQYF,TGTGCCAGCAGTACCACACAGCAGGGGGCCAAAAACATTCAGTACTTC
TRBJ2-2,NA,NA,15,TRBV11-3,CASSLRSSETGELFF,TGTGCCAGCAGCTTAAGGTCCTCGGAGACCGGGGAGCTGTTTTTT
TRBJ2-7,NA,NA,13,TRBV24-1,CATSAPYSYEQYF,TGTGCCACCAGTGCCCCGTACTCCTACGAGCAGTACTTC
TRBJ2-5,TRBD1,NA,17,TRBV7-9,CASSSTHRGLAEETQYF,TGTGCCAGCAGCTCCACCCACAGGGGGCTGGCGGAAGAGACCCAGTACTTC
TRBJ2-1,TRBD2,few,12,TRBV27,CASSGASGEQFF,TGTGCCAGCAGTGGGGCTAGCGGTGAGCAGTTCTTC
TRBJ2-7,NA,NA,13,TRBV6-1,CASRDPSSYEQYF,TGTGCCAGCAGGGACCCAAGCTCCTACGAGCAGTACTTC
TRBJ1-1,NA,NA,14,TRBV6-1,CASNLDRSNTEAFF,TGTGCCAGCAATCTGGACAGAAGCAACACTGAAGCTTTCTTT
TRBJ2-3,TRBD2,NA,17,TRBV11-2,CASSFRLAGTRGDTQYF,TGTGCCAGCAGCTTCAGACTAGCGGGCACAAGGGGAGATACGCAGTATTTT
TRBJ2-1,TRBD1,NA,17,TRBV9,CASSPSPGQGSYNEQFF,TGTGCCAGCAGCCCAAGCCCGGGACAGGGGTCCTACAATGAGCAGTTCTTC
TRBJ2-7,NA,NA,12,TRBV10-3,CATAMGLGEQYF,TGTGCCACCGCCATGGGGTTAGGCGAGCAGTACTTC
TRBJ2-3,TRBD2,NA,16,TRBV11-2,CASSLATSGTTDTQYF,TGTGCCAGCAGCTTAGCGACTAGCGGGACCACAGATACGCAGTATTTT
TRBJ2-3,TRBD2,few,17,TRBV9,CASSQRGSGGPLDTQYF,TGTGCCAGCAGCCAAAGGGGTAGCGGGGGGCCATTGGATACGCAGTATTTT
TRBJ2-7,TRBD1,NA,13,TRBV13,CASSSGQVYEQYF,TGTGCCAGCAGCTCCGGACAGGTCTACGAGCAGTACTTC
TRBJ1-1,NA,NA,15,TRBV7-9,CASSSSTGFGAEAFF,TGTGCCAGCAGCTCCTCTACAGGGTTTGGAGCTGAAGCTTTCTTT
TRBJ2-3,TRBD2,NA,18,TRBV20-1,CSATKSGTSGGLADTQYF,TGCAGTGCCACCAAGTCCGGGACTAGCGGGGGGTTAGCAGATACGCAGTATTTT
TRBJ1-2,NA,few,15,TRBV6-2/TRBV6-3,CASSSYVPENYGYTF,TGTGCCAGCAGCTCTTACGTTCCTGAGAACTATGGCTACACCTTC
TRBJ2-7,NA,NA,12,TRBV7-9,CASTARSYEQYF,TGTGCCAGCACAGCACGCTCCTACGAGCAGTACTTC
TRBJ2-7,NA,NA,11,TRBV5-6,CASSWATEQYF,TGTGCCAGCAGCTGGGCGACGGAGCAGTACTTC
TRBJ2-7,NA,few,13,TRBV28,CASRSGLTYEQYF,TGTGCCAGCAGGTCAGGGTTAACCTACGAGCAGTACTTC
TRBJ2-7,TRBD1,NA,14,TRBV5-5,CASSSWDRVDEQYF,TGTGCCAGCAGCTCCTGGGACAGGGTCGACGAGCAGTACTTC
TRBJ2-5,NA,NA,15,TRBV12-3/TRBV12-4,CASKSRDSLKETQYF,TGTGCCAGCAAGTCCCGGGACTCCCTAAAAGAGACCCAGTACTTC
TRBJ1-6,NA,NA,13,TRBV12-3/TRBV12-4,CASSLGTPSALHF,TGTGCCAGCAGTTTAGGCACGCCGTCCGCCCTCCACTTT
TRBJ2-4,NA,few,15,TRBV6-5,CASSYATEFQKIQYF,TGTGCCAGCAGTTACGCGACAGAGTTCCAAAAGATTCAGTACTTC
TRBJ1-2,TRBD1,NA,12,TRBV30,CAWTGGGLGYTF,TGTGCCTGGACAGGGGGAGGCCTGGGCTACACCTTC
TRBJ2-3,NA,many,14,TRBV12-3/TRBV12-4,CASSLWGSTDTQYF,TGTGCCAGCAGTTTATGGGGGAGCACAGATACGCAGTATTTT
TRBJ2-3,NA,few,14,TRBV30,CAWSPTGRVDTQYF,TGTGCCTGGAGCCCCACAGGGAGAGTAGATACGCAGTATTTT
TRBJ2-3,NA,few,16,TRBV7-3,CASSLHRSDSSDTQYF,TGTGCCAGCAGCTTACACCGGTCCGATAGCTCAGATACGCAGTATTTT
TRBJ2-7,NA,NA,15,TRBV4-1,CASSQDRSGSYEQYF,TGCGCCAGCAGCCAAGACAGGAGCGGGTCCTACGAGCAGTACTTC
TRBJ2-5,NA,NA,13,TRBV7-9,CASSLGESETQYF,TGTGCCAGCAGCCTAGGAGAGTCAGAGACCCAGTACTTC